This T cell receptor beta chain was documented in a study of T-cell memory formation after mild COVID-19. The germline gives CDR1 SGHTA, CDR2 FQGNSA. The CDR3 length is 14 residues. V was clipped by 3 bases and J by 2 bases, with 8 bases between them. TCRdb ran MiXCR on the 5' RACE reads and lists one entry per CDR3 protein. In the table there are some 350,000 distinct CDR3 sequences, approximately 15% of which are singletons. The clonotype comes from a man between 18 and 29 years old who had mild COVID-19 (a few samples of this study predate the infection). Cell type and time point are not known. The chain recombines TRBV7-2 with TRBJ1-5; D not certain. Sequences were obtained from PBMCs or a T cell subset sorted from them (not recorded which). The CDR3 loop is CASSFGRGNQPQHF. CDR3 nucleotide sequence: TGTGCCAGCAGCTTTGGAAGGGGCAATCAGCCCCAGCATTTT.